The source of this TCR beta chain is a study of cytomegalovirus exposure and HLA in healthy donors. Separate from the roughly 700-subject first cohort was the approximately 120-subject validation cohort, to which the donors belonged. The CDR3 has 14 residues. CDR1 and CDR2 (germline): MNHEY, SMNVEV (reference sequence). Trimming cost V 8 bases and J 8 bases, with 19 bases left between them. As concerns this clone: Its antigen is not identified.

TCRdb keeps only in-frame clones here, not all; method: immunoSEQ multiplex PCR. The data hold around 250,000 clones, with 90% observed a single time. Study-wide results and caveats: The classifier, whose performance was assessed in both the original and validation cohorts, reportedly diagnosed cytomegalovirus status with high specificity and sensitivity. CMV antigen specificity of a few CMV-associated chains was confirmed in vitro. The study labeled approximately 150 TCR beta chains cytomegalovirus-associated.

The receptor was derived from a young woman in good health and CMV-seronegative. The genes are TRBV27 and TRBJ2-1; possibly TRBD2 for D (6 bases). The sample comprised PBMCs. This CDR3 is CASRNPWRGDEQFF. In nucleotides, the CDR3 is TGTGCCAGCCGAAACCCCTGGAGGGGCGATGAGCAGTTCTTC.